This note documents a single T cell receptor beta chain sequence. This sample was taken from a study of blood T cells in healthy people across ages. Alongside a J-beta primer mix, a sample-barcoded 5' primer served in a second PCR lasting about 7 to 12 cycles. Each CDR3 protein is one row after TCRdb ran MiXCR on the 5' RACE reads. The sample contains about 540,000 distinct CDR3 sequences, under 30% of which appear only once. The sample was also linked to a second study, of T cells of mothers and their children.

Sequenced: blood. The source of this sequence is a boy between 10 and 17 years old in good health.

The CDR3 protein is CASSLNVNQETQYF. The CDR3 DNA reads TGCGCCAGCAGCTTGAACGTGAACCAAGAGACCCAGTACTTC. The chain has TRBV5-1 and TRBJ2-5; the D is unclear. V lost 1 base and J 0 bases, leaving 7 bases between the germline ends. Germline loops: CDR1 SGHRS, CDR2 YFSETQ. The CDR3 totals 14 residues.